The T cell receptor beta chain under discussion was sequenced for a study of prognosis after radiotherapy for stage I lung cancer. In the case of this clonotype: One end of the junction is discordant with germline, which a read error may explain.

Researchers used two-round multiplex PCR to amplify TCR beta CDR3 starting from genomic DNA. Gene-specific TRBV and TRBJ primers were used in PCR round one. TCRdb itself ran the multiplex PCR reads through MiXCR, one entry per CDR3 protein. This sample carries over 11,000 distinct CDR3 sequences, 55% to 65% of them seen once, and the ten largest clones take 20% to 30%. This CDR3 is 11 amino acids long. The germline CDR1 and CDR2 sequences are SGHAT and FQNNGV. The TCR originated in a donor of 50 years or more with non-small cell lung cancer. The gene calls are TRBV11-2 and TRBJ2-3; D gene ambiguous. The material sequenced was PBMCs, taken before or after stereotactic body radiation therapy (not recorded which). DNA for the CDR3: TGTGCCAGCAGCTTGCGGTTCTATGCAGTATTT. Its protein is CASSLRFYAVF.